The rows below give T cell receptor beta chains drawn from one sample of a study of blood T cells in healthy people across ages. TCRdb independently ran MiXCR on the 5' RACE reads; one entry per CDR3 protein. The sample consists of 1.5 million to 2 million distinct CDR3 sequences, 30% to 40% of them appearing once. Material: blood. Receptors originate from a woman aged 25 to 39 in good health. Both conserved end residues are part of each CDR3. The D gene is left open where the match is weak. Size tells how often a clone was seen (once, few, many) or the class of an expanded clone, and some rows leave it out.

D	size	V	J	DNA	CDR3
.	many	TRBV20-1	TRBJ2-7	TGCAGTGCTAGAGACCCGACGGGAAGCTCCTACGAGCAGTACTTC	CSARDPTGSSYEQYF
.	many	TRBV10-3	TRBJ2-5	TGTGCCATCAGTGAGTCTCCAGAAGAGACCCAGTACTTC	CAISESPEETQYF
.	few	TRBV11-2	TRBJ2-7	TGTGCCAGCAGCCCATGGACCCGACTCGCCGAGCAGTACTTC	CASSPWTRLAEQYF
.	few	TRBV27	TRBJ2-5	TGTGCCAGCAGTCCCCAGTACCAAGAGACCCAGTACTTC	CASSPQYQETQYF
TRBD1	.	TRBV20-1	TRBJ1-1	TGCAGTGCTAGAGCCCGGACAGGGCAGCTGCTGGGGACTGAAGCTTTCTTT	CSARARTGQLLGTEAFF
.	.	TRBV7-9	TRBJ2-7	TGTGCCAGCAGCTGGGGCACTGGAAGCGAGCAGTACTTC	CASSWGTGSEQYF
.	many	TRBV5-5	TRBJ2-5	TGTGCCAGCAGCTTGTGGTTCATGGAGACCCAGTACTTC	CASSLWFMETQYF
.	.	TRBV15	TRBJ2-5	TGTGCCACCAGCCCAATACGGGGGACCCAGTACTTC	CATSPIRGTQYF
TRBD1	few	TRBV5-1	TRBJ2-1	TGCGCCAGCAGCTCAAGCCCCAGGACAGGGGGTTATAATGAGCAGTTCTTC	CASSSSPRTGGYNEQFF
.	.	TRBV3-1	TRBJ2-3	TGTGCCAGCAGCCAAGATAGGAGCTTCCTCAGCACAGATACGCAGTATTTT	CASSQDRSFLSTDTQYF
.	.	TRBV27	TRBJ2-3	TGTGCCAGCAGTTTATCGGGACACTTCACAGATACGCAGTATTTT	CASSLSGHFTDTQYF
TRBD2	few	TRBV3-1	TRBJ2-1	TGTGCCAGCAGCCAAATGGCGGGAGGGTACAATGAGCAGTTCTTC	CASSQMAGGYNEQFF
.	.	TRBV7-2	TRBJ2-1	TGTGCCAGCAGCTTAAGGGCAGGCGTTGGTCAGTTCTTC	CASSLRAGVGQFF
.	few	TRBV24-1	TRBJ2-1	TGTGCCACCAGTGAGGCCGGGGGCCAAAACAATGAGCAGTTCTTC	CATSEAGGQNNEQFF
TRBD2	.	TRBV5-5	TRBJ2-5	TGTGCCAGCAGCTTTGGGTGGGGGGGTAAAGAGACCCAGTACTTC	CASSFGWGGKETQYF
.	.	TRBV28	TRBJ2-7	TGTGCCAGCAGTTTACCAGGGGCAGGGCGAGGGTACTACGAGCAGTACTTC	CASSLPGAGRGYYEQYF
.	few	TRBV12-3/TRBV12-4	TRBJ2-3	TGTGCCAGCAGTTTATCCCTGGGACTGGGTAGCACAGATACGCAGTATTTT	CASSLSLGLGSTDTQYF
.	once	TRBV20-1	TRBJ1-2	TGCAGTGCCCCTGAAATGGGCTACACCTTC	CSAPEMGYTF
TRBD1	.	TRBV20-1	TRBJ2-7	TGCAGTGCTAGAGACCGACAGGGGGCTAATGAGCAGTACTTC	CSARDRQGANEQYF
TRBD2	.	TRBV12-3/TRBV12-4	TRBJ2-1	TGTGACCGCCGGGGGACTACGAATCTTGGTGAGCAGTTCTTC	CDRRGTTNLGEQFF
.	.	TRBV2	TRBJ2-3	TGTGCCAGCAGTCCAGACTGGCCCCCCGGCACAGATACGCAGTATTTT	CASSPDWPPGTDTQYF
TRBD2	few	TRBV5-1	TRBJ2-3	TGCGCCAGCAGCTTGGATGGGACTAGCAACGTCCGGGGGTATTTT	CASSLDGTSNVRGYF
.	.	TRBV6-1	TRBJ2-7	TGTGCCAGCAGTGTTATCCGATACTCATCCTACGAGCAGTACTTC	CASSVIRYSSYEQYF
TRBD1	many	TRBV29-1	TRBJ2-1	TGCAGCGTTGGGACAGGCCGGTACAATGAGCAGTTCTTC	CSVGTGRYNEQFF
TRBD2	few	TRBV9	TRBJ2-1	TGTGCCAGCAGCGTAGGATCTAGCGGGGGTAATGAGCAGTTCTTC	CASSVGSSGGNEQFF
.	.	TRBV2	TRBJ2-1	TGTGCCAGCAGTGGGACTATGGGGAATGAGCAGTTCTTC	CASSGTMGNEQFF
.	.	TRBV5-1	TRBJ1-5	TGCGCCAGCAGCGTTAACCCGACAGATAGCAATCAGCCCCAGCATTTT	CASSVNPTDSNQPQHF
TRBD2	.	TRBV27	TRBJ2-7	TGTGCCAGCAGTGCGCCGGGACTATTCAACGAGCAGTACTTC	CASSAPGLFNEQYF
.	few	TRBV7-9	TRBJ1-4	TGTGCCAGCAGCCCCGCCCTAATGAACACTAATGAAAAACTGTTTTTT	CASSPALMNTNEKLFF
TRBD1	.	TRBV6-1	TRBJ1-2	TGTGCCAGCAGTTGGGGGCAGGGGGATTTCGGCTACACCTTC	CASSWGQGDFGYTF